Listed below are T cell receptor beta chains from one sample, sequenced in a study of CD8 T cells in ankylosing spondylitis. TCRdb re-called the 5' RACE reads through MiXCR, storing one row per CDR3 protein. The data hold 200,000 to 250,000 distinct CDR3 sequences, with approximately 20% observed a single time. The sequenced sample was blood, either unsorted or a sorted T cell fraction (not recorded which). These receptors were taken from a male donor with ankylosing spondylitis. CDR3s include the opening cysteine and the closing phenylalanine or tryptophan. D genes are given only for firm matches. Not all rows give a size; the values are once, few, many and, for expanded clones, a class.

j_call: TRBJ2-7
d_call: TRBD1
clone_size: many
v_call: TRBV29-1
cdr3_nt: TGCAGCGTTGAAGATCACGGGACAGGATTCTACGAGCAGTACTTC
cdr3_aa: CSVEDHGTGFYEQYF

j_call: TRBJ2-1
d_call: TRBD2
clone_size: -
v_call: TRBV6-2/TRBV6-3
cdr3_nt: TGTGCCAGCAGCCTCGGGGGGAACCGGTGGGATGAGCAGTTCTTC
cdr3_aa: CASSLGGNRWDEQFF

j_call: TRBJ1-2
d_call: -
clone_size: few
v_call: TRBV7-9
cdr3_nt: TGTGCCAGCATCTATTTCTTGGTTGGAGGGAAAGCGGAGGGCTACACCTTC
cdr3_aa: CASIYFLVGGKAEGYTF

j_call: TRBJ2-7
d_call: TRBD1
clone_size: few
v_call: TRBV7-9
cdr3_nt: TGTGCCAGCAGCTTAGATCCAGGGGGATACTACGAGCAGTACTTC
cdr3_aa: CASSLDPGGYYEQYF

j_call: TRBJ1-1
d_call: -
clone_size: many
v_call: TRBV12-3/TRBV12-4
cdr3_nt: TGTGCCAGCAGGATACAGGAGAACACTGAAGCTTTCTTT
cdr3_aa: CASRIQENTEAFF

j_call: TRBJ1-2
d_call: -
clone_size: few
v_call: TRBV12-3/TRBV12-4
cdr3_nt: TGTGCCAGCAGTCCCGGATATGATGGCTACACCTTC
cdr3_aa: CASSPGYDGYTF

j_call: TRBJ2-1
d_call: TRBD2
clone_size: many
v_call: TRBV29-1
cdr3_nt: TGCAGCGCCTCGGGACTAGTCACCCATGAGCAGTTCTTC
cdr3_aa: CSASGLVTHEQFF

j_call: TRBJ1-1
d_call: TRBD1
clone_size: few
v_call: TRBV9
cdr3_nt: TGTGCCAGCAGCGTAACGGGACAGGGCGACGCTTTCTTT
cdr3_aa: CASSVTGQGDAFF

j_call: TRBJ2-1
d_call: TRBD2
clone_size: many
v_call: TRBV29-1
cdr3_nt: TGCAGCGTTGAACCCCCTAGCGGGAGGGCCGTGAATGAGCAGTTCTTC
cdr3_aa: CSVEPPSGRAVNEQFF

j_call: TRBJ1-1
d_call: -
clone_size: few
v_call: TRBV27
cdr3_nt: TGTGCCAGCAGCCCCCTAGAGCTGAACACTGAAGCTTTCTTT
cdr3_aa: CASSPLELNTEAFF

j_call: TRBJ2-3
d_call: TRBD2
clone_size: many
v_call: TRBV4-2
cdr3_nt: TGTGCCAGCAGCCAAGATGAAGCGGGAGTTACAGATACGCAGTATTTT
cdr3_aa: CASSQDEAGVTDTQYF

j_call: TRBJ1-1
d_call: -
clone_size: many
v_call: TRBV12-3/TRBV12-4
cdr3_nt: TGTGCCAGCAGTTTAGATGTCGGGGGGAACACTGAAGCTTTCTTT
cdr3_aa: CASSLDVGGNTEAFF

j_call: TRBJ2-7
d_call: -
clone_size: many
v_call: TRBV20-1
cdr3_nt: TGCAGTGCTAGAGACCAGGGCTACGAGCAGTACTTC
cdr3_aa: CSARDQGYEQYF

j_call: TRBJ2-7
d_call: TRBD1
clone_size: -
v_call: TRBV27
cdr3_nt: TGTGCCAGCAGCTTAGGGACAGGGGTTGGCAACGAGCAGTACTTC
cdr3_aa: CASSLGTGVGNEQYF